This T cell receptor (beta chain) stems from a study of T cells after yellow fever vaccination. The 5'RACE template-switching step produced TCR cDNA and added a universal primer site and UMIs. TCRdb processed the 5' RACE reads anew with MiXCR; each CDR3 protein has one entry. The sample consists of a few hundred thousand distinct CDR3 sequences, around 16% of them appearing once. The sample holds a few counts of this clonotype. Antigen specificity is unknown. The junction shows a germline mismatch at one end, possibly a read error. Study results and limitations: In post-booster samples, most primary-vaccination clones reappeared (around 95% CD4, roughly 89% CD8). A secondary response was less intense yet reached its peak sooner, at day 5 versus 15.

This CDR3 has 16 amino acids. The germline gives CDR1 MGHRA, CDR2 YSYEKL. The sample consisted of PBMCs, taken 5 days after the first yellow fever vaccination. This receptor was taken from a young man who received the YFV17D yellow fever vaccine. The chain links TRBV4-1 to TRBJ2-1; either TRBD1 or TRBD2 may fit D (5 bases each). The CDR3 region has the DNA TGCGCCAGCAGCCAAGTACGTTTGACGCCGGGGCACAGCAAGGTCTTC. It translates to CASSQVRLTPGHSKVF.